This record covers a single T cell receptor (beta chain). What it recognizes is unknown. Sequencing was performed with immunoSEQ multiplex PCR; in TCRdb, only in-frame clones are kept and a portion is missing. The sample consists of around 28,000 clones, under 85% of them appearing once. The V end lost 4 bases, the J end lost 5 bases, and 20 bases lay between the germline ends. Germline assignment: CDR1 SGHVS and CDR2 FNYEAQ. This CDR3 is built from 16 residues. The data derive from a study of T cells in narcolepsy. As for the study in general: Patients with NT1 or NT2 and healthy control donors were enrolled. Study outcomes and limitations: Some memory CD4+ repertoires had no autoreactive clone sequences. Healthy controls reportedly lacked the autoreactive clonotypes serially found in patients' blood. Comparing one patient's CSF and blood CD4+ clonotypes highlighted HCRT- and TRIB2-specific autoreactive clonotypes.

The chain is built from TRBV7-6 and TRBJ2-5, with TRBD2 as a possible D gene (7 bases). Sequences were obtained from CD45RA- memory CD4+ T cells from PBMCs. The source is a human donor with narcolepsy. CDR3 DNA: TGTGCCAGCAGCTCGCCGAAGGGGGGGCGGGTGGAGACCCAGTACTTC. It yields the protein CASSSPKGGRVETQYF.